This TCR beta chain appears in the sequencing data of a study of molecular identifiers for immune sequencing clone quantification. Study conclusions and caveats: Under 1% of molecules in naive cells, but over 99% of effector molecules, belonged to clones above 20 RNA copies. Researchers reportedly could pick up spiked Jurkat TCR RNA from one cell mixed into one million naive cells.

This clonotype showed up many times. Its matching antigen is unknown. This CDR3 comprises 12 residues. Germline CDR1 reads SGHRS; CDR2 reads YFSETQ. Between the trimmed V and J ends, which lost 2 bases and 6 bases, there was a span of 9 bases. TCRdb called the PCR reads again in MiXCR, with one record for every CDR3 protein. This table has hundreds of thousands of distinct CDR3 sequences, about 25% appearing once. Sorted naive CD8 T cells were those defined as CD8+CD4-CCR7+CD45RA+. The chain carries TRBV5-1 and TRBJ2-7, with D possibly matching TRBD2 (5 bases). This TCR was sampled from a human donor in good health. Some libraries in this study had Jurkat cell RNA spiked in. The sample taken for sequencing was naive CD8+ T cells from blood, with Jurkat cell RNA spiked in. As to subset: FACS-sorted CD8+CD4-CCR7+CD45RA+ naive T cells. The DNA of the CDR3 is TGCGCCAGCAGCTTTCTTGAGGGCGAGCAGTACTTC. Translating it yields CASSFLEGEQYF.